The 25 T cell receptor beta chains below all came from one sample that was sequenced in a study of T cells in Graves' hyperthyroidism and ophthalmopathy (dated by TCRdb to about 2019). Libraries were built with multiplex PCR. The run used an Illumina HiSeq 2000. TCR beta CDR3 regions were amplified from RNA transcripts. For the first round of RT-PCR on the TCR CDR3, the HTBI primer set was used together with the Qiagen OneStep RT-PCR kit. Using fastp at Q25 and MiXCR, TCRdb reprocessed the public reads and kept productive beta chains. Rows are unified per CDR3 protein, each entry keeping the most common DNA and genes. The sample table holds hundreds of thousands of distinct CDR3 sequences, of which about a fifth were seen once. Over 30% of the sample rests with the top ten. Specimen: blood. These receptors were obtained from a man aged 25 to 40 with Graves' ophthalmopathy.

The chain links TRBV9 to TRBJ2-1; 7 bases align to TRBD1. Losses at the gene ends were 0 bases for V and 9 bases for J; bases not matched to a gene: 9. The CDR3 consists of 15 residues. The V gene's germline CDR1 is SGDLS and CDR2 YYNGEE. CDR3 protein: CASSVEVRGQGEQFF. Written as DNA, the CDR3 is TGTGCCAGCAGCGTAGAGGTGAGGGGGCAAGGTGAGCAGTTCTTC.

The V gene is TRBV4-2, the J gene TRBJ2-1; D is unclear. V was cut by 0 bases and J by 10 bases, with 7 bases left in between. This CDR3 spans 12 amino acids. CDR1 is LGHNA and CDR2 is YNFKEQ in the germline V gene. Here the CDR3 DNA reads TGTGCCAGCAGCCAAGATCTAACCGAGCAGTTCTTC. Translation: CASSQDLTEQFF.

J is TRBJ2-7 and V is TRBV4-2; tentatively, D is TRBD2 (5 bases). CDR3 length: 15 amino acids. Germline lookup yields CDR1 LGHNA and CDR2 YNFKEQ. The V end lost 0 bases, the J end lost 3 bases, and 12 bases lay between the germline ends. CDR3 protein: CASSQERAALYEQYF. DNA for the CDR3: TGTGCCAGCAGCCAAGAGAGGGCTGCCCTCTACGAGCAGTACTTC.

This chain uses TRBV28 with TRBJ2-1; the D call may be TRBD1 or TRBD2 (5 bases each). This CDR3 spans 12 amino acids. The V gene lost 7 bases and the J gene lost 8 bases, with 12 bases spanning the gap. CDR1 and CDR2 (germline): MDHEN, SYDVKM. The CDR3 coding sequence is TGTGCCAGCACCCTAGGGGACCATGAGCAGTTCTTC. Encoded protein: CASTLGDHEQFF.

This clonotype was observed at least ten times. The chain links TRBV30 to TRBJ1-5, with D perhaps matching TRBD1 (5 bases). There are 14 residues in the CDR3. CDR1 and CDR2 (germline): GTSNPN, SVGIG (reference sequence). Trimming took 4 bases from V and 1 from J, leaving 11 bases between them. This chain's CDR3 is CAWTRGGSNQPQHF. Here the CDR3 DNA reads TGTGCCTGGACCCGGGGGGGGAGCAATCAGCCCCAGCATTTT.

This clonotype was counted ten times or more. The chain employs TRBV3-1 and TRBJ1-4; 9 bases are shared with TRBD1. There are 14 residues in the CDR3. The V gene end was trimmed by 4 bases and the J gene end by 7 bases; junction bases not matched to a gene: 4. Germline CDR1 is LGHDT and CDR2 is YNNKEL (reference sequence). This chain's CDR3 is CASSRDRVTEKLFF. The CDR3 DNA sequence: TGTGCCAGCAGCCGGGACAGGGTTACTGAAAAACTGTTTTTT.

The chain employs TRBV19 and TRBJ1-5, with D uncertain. The V end was cut by 6 bases, the J end by 0 bases, with 12 bases between. The germline V gene encodes CDR1 LNHDA and CDR2 SQIVND (reference sequence). The CDR3 consists of 15 residues. The CDR3 sequence: CASRFSRNSNQPQHF. DNA of the CDR3: TGTGCCAGTAGATTCAGTCGTAATAGCAATCAGCCCCAGCATTTT.

This clonotype was found a few times. CDR3 in DNA: TGCGCCAGCAGCCAAGAAGCGGCAGGCCGCTACTACAATGAGCAGTTCTTC. This encodes CASSQEAAGRYYNEQFF. J is TRBJ2-1 and V is TRBV4-3; D perhaps matches TRBD2 (5 bases). Trimming stripped 0 bases from V and 3 bases from J, with 15 bases between. The CDR3 has 17 residues. Per the germline V gene, CDR1 is LGHNA and CDR2 is YSLEER.

In its sample, this clonotype was seen a few times. V is TRBV6-2 or TRBV6-3 and J is TRBJ2-3; TRBD2 aligns across 9 bases. J lost 6 bases, V lost 5 bases, and 9 bases had no gene match. Germline V gene lookup returns CDR1 MNHEY and CDR2 SVGEGT. The CDR3 consists of 15 residues. CDR3: CASSPSGNVLDTQYF. The CDR3 DNA reads TGTGCCAGCAGTCCTAGCGGGAACGTGCTGGATACGCAGTATTTT.

In its sample, this clonotype was seen a few times. The gene calls are TRBV7-6 and TRBJ2-5; D might be TRBD1 (6 bases). V dropped 1 base and J dropped 1 base, with 16 bases sitting between them. The length of the CDR3 is 17 residues. From germline, CDR1 is SGHVS and CDR2 FNYEAQ. Written as DNA, the CDR3 is TGTGCCAGCAGCTTAGGGGTCGTCAGGGGTCCCCAAGAGACCCAGTACTTC. It translates to CASSLGVVRGPQETQYF.

The chain has TRBV20-1 and TRBJ1-6; D uncertain. This CDR3 has 15 amino acids. Germline CDR1 DFQATT, CDR2 SNEGSKA (reference sequence). The V gene lost 3 bases and the J gene lost 6 bases, with 15 bases spanning the gap. For the CDR3, the DNA is TGCAGTGCTAGTCCGGAGCCCTCCCTTAATTCACCCCTCCACTTT. Amino acids: CSASPEPSLNSPLHF.

This clonotype was seen many times. This chain uses TRBV28 with TRBJ1-5; no definite D call. CDR1 is MDHEN and CDR2 is SYDVKM in the germline V gene. The V gene lost 7 bases and the J gene lost 2 bases, with 15 bases spanning the gap. This CDR3 comprises 15 residues. The CDR3 DNA is TGTGCCAGCACCCCCGGTTGGCAGGGCAATCAGCCCCAGCATTTT. Its translation: CASTPGWQGNQPQHF.

This clonotype was recorded many times. The chain combines TRBV28 with TRBJ2-7, with D hard to call. Trimming stripped 6 bases from V and 3 bases from J, with 6 bases between. Germline lookup yields CDR1 MDHEN and CDR2 SYDVKM. The CDR3 loop spans 11 amino acids. The CDR3 loop reads CASRSNYEQYF. The CDR3 DNA reads as TGTGCCAGCAGATCCAACTACGAGCAGTACTTC.

This clonotype was detected only a few times. The chain has TRBV4-1 and TRBJ2-1; D might be TRBD1 (5 bases). The CDR3 contains 18 residues. The V end was cut by 1 base, the J end by 6 bases, with 22 bases between. Germline V gene lookup returns CDR1 MGHRA and CDR2 YSYEKL. The CDR3 nucleotides read TGCGCCAGCAGCCAAGGTGGGGCGCGCGGACCCTTGGGCAATGAGCAGTTCTTC. It specifies CASSQGGARGPLGNEQFF.

This chain uses TRBV5-1 with TRBJ1-2; 7 bases align to TRBD1. CDR3 size: 13 residues. Germline-derived CDR1 and CDR2 are SGHRS and YFSETQ. J lost 4 bases, V lost 4 bases, and 4 bases had no gene match. CDR3 in amino acids: CASSVRQGYGYTF. CDR3 bases: TGCGCCAGCAGCGTCCGACAGGGCTATGGCTACACCTTC.

This clonotype occurred a few times. The genes are TRBV3-1 and TRBJ2-3, with 15 bases fitting TRBD2. V trimming: 2 bases; J trimming: 6 bases; junction bases outside the gene matches: 12. This CDR3 has 19 residues. CDR1 is LGHDT and CDR2 is YNNKEL in the germline V gene (reference sequence). CDR3 sequence (DNA): TGTGCCAGCAGCCAATCAGGAGGACTAGCGGGAGGGCCTCGTGATACGCAGTATTTT. Translated, it gives CASSQSGGLAGGPRDTQYF.

This clonotype was observed at least ten times. V usage is TRBV24-1 and J usage is TRBJ2-7; 10 nucleotides match TRBD1. V dropped 5 bases and J dropped 7; count of bases not matched to a gene: 4. This CDR3 spans 13 amino acids. Germline loops: CDR1 KGHDR, CDR2 SFDVKD. CDR3 in amino acids: CATSGQGASEQYF. The DNA for the CDR3 is TGTGCCACCAGTGGACAGGGGGCAAGTGAGCAGTACTTC.

This clonotype was observed a handful of times. V gene TRBV30 combines with J gene TRBJ2-1, with D possibly TRBD1 on 6 matching bases. V lost 3 bases, J lost 10 bases, and 10 bases lay in between. Looked up from germline, CDR1 is GTSNPN and CDR2 is SVGIG (reference sequence). The CDR3 sequence is 11 residues long. The CDR3 loop reads CAWRGANEQFF. CDR3 DNA: TGTGCCTGGAGGGGGGCTAACGAGCAGTTCTTC.

This clonotype was recorded many times. For the CDR3, the DNA is TGTGCCAGCAGTTTATATCAGCGGGACCAAGAGACCCAGTACTTC. It codes for CASSLYQRDQETQYF. The V and J genes are TRBV12-3 or TRBV12-4 and TRBJ2-5; D is possibly TRBD2 (6 bases). The CDR3 has 15 amino acids. Trimming took 2 bases from V and 0 from J, leaving 10 bases between them.

The V gene is TRBV19, the J gene TRBJ2-3, with D possibly TRBD1 on 6 matching bases. The V gene lost 5 bases and the J gene lost 2 bases, with 17 bases spanning the gap. Germline CDR1 is LNHDA and CDR2 is SQIVND (reference sequence). CDR3 length: 16 amino acids. The CDR3 loop is CASSGDTSPDTDTQYF. CDR3 nucleotide sequence: TGTGCCAGTAGTGGGGACACCTCCCCTGACACAGATACGCAGTATTTT.

This clonotype occurred a few times. The chain is built from TRBV27 and TRBJ1-4, with D unclear. Germline assignment: CDR1 MNHEY and CDR2 SMNVEV (reference sequence). V was clipped by 3 bases and J by 5 bases, with 7 bases between them. The CDR3 is made up of 13 amino acids. The CDR3 nucleotides are TGTGCCAGCAGTTTCTCCGGGAATGAAAAACTGTTTTTT. Translated: CASSFSGNEKLFF.

This clonotype was counted only a few times. J is TRBJ1-1 and V is TRBV20-1; 9 nucleotides agree with TRBD1. V shed 1 base, J shed 0 bases, and the junction held 3 bases outside the gene matches. Germline V gene lookup returns CDR1 DFQATT and CDR2 SNEGSKA (reference sequence). This CDR3 has 15 amino acids. CDR3 region: CSARGTGAMNTEAFF. The CDR3 nucleotides are TGCAGTGCTAGAGGGACAGGGGCGATGAACACTGAAGCTTTCTTT.

This clonotype was seen at least ten times. The chain links TRBV20-1 to TRBJ1-6; D may be TRBD1 (5 bases). The V end was cut by 3 bases, the J end by 7 bases, with 10 bases between. Germline CDR1 DFQATT, CDR2 SNEGSKA (reference sequence). The CDR3 has 13 amino acids. The CDR3 reads CSASWGVNSPLHF. DNA of the CDR3: TGCAGTGCTAGTTGGGGGGTGAATTCACCCCTCCACTTT.

V usage is TRBV10-2 and J usage is TRBJ2-7; TRBD2 aligns across 8 bases. Germline CDR1 WSHSY, CDR2 SAAADI. The CDR3 runs to 14 residues. V trimming: 6 bases; J trimming: 4 bases; junction bases outside the gene matches: 8. The CDR3 reads CASRPGAGGYEQYF. As DNA, the CDR3 is TGCGCCAGCAGACCCGGGGCGGGAGGTTACGAGCAGTACTTC.

This clonotype was picked up a small number of times. The chain is built from TRBV27 and TRBJ2-1; D is possibly TRBD2 (5 bases). Germline CDR1 and CDR2: MNHEY and SMNVEV (reference sequence). The CDR3 sequence is 18 residues long. Trimming cost V 6 bases and J 0 bases, with 21 bases left between them. Here the CDR3 DNA reads TGTGCCAGCAGCTATCCCCCCAGACTACCCCGCTCCTACAATGAGCAGTTCTTC. Translated: CASSYPPRLPRSYNEQFF.